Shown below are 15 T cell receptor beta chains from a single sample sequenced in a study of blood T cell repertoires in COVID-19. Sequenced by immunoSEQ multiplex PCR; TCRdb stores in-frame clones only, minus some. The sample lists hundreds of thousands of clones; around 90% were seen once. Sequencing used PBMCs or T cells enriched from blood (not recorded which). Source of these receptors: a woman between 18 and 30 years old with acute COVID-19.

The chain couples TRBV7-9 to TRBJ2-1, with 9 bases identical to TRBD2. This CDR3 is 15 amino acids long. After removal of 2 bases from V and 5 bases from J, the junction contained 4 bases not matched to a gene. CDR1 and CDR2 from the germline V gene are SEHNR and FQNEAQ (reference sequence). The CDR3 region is CASSLLAGNNNEQFF. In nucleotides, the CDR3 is TGTGCCAGCAGCTTACTAGCGGGAAATAACAATGAGCAGTTCTTC.

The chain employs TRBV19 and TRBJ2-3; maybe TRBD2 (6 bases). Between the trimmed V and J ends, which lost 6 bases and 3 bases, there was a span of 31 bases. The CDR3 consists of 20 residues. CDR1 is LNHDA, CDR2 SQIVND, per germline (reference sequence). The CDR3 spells CASRKGRSLASPSATDTQYF. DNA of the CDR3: TGTGCCAGTAGGAAGGGGAGATCCCTAGCGTCCCCATCGGCGACAGATACGCAGTATTTT.

DNA of the CDR3: TGTGCCAGCAGAAAGACGGATCAGGGCAGTGGCTACACCTTC. It specifies CASRKTDQGSGYTF. The V and J genes are TRBV2 and TRBJ1-2; the D gene is possibly TRBD1 (5 bases). Trimming pared 6 bases from V and 7 bases from J, leaving 18 bases between. From germline, CDR1 is SNHLY and CDR2 FYNNEI. This CDR3 has 14 residues.

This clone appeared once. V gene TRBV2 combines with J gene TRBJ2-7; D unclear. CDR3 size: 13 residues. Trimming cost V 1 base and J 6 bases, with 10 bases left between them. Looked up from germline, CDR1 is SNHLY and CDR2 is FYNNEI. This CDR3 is CASSEVGWVEQYF. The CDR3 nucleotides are TGTGCCAGCAGTGAAGTGGGCTGGGTCGAGCAGTACTTC. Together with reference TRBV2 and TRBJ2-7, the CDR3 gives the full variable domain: EPEVTQTPSHQVTQMGQEVILRCVPISNHLYFYWYRQILGQKVEFLVSFYNNEISEKSEIFDDQFSVERPDGSNFTLKIRSTKLEDSAMYFCASSEVGWVEQYFGPGTRLTVT.

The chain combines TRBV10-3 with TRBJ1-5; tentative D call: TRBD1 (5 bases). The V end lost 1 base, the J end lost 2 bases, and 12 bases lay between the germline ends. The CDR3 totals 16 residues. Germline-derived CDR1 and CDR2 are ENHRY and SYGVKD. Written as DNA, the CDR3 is TGTGCCATCAGTGAGTTAGGAGGGGCCGGCAATCAGCCCCAGCATTTT. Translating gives CAISELGGAGNQPQHF.

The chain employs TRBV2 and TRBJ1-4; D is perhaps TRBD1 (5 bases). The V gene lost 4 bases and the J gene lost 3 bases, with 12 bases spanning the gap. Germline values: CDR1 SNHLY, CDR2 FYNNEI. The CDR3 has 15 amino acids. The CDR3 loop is CASSVQGGSNEKLFF. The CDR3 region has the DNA TGTGCCAGCAGTGTCCAGGGAGGCTCTAATGAAAAACTGTTTTTT.

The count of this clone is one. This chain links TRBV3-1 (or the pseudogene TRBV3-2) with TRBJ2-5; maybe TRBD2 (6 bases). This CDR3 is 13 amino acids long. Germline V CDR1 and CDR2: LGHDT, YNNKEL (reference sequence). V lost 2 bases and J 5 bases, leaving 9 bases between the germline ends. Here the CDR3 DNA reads TGTGCCAGCAGCCAAACTAGCCTCGAGACCCAGTACTTC. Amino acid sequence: CASSQTSLETQYF.

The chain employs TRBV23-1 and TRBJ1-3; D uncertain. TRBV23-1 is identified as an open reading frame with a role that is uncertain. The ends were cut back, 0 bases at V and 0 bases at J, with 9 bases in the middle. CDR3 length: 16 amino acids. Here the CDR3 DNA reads TGCGCCAGCAGTCAATCCCTGCTAGTCTCTGGAAACACCATATATTTT. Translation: CASSQSLLVSGNTIYF.

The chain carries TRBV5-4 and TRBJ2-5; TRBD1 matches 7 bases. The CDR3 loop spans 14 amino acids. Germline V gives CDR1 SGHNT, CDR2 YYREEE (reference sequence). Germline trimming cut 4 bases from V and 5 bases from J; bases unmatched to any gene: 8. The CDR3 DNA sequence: TGTGCCAGCAGCGACAGGGAAGGTGAGGAGACCCAGTACTTC. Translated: CASSDREGEETQYF.

CDR3 DNA sequence: TGCGCCAGCAGCCAAGACCCCGAGAGGGGGAGGGCCCAGTACAATGAGCAGTTCTTC. Translated, it gives CASSQDPERGRAQYNEQFF. This chain joins TRBV4-1 and TRBJ2-1; tentatively, D is TRBD2 (7 bases). The CDR3 totals 19 residues. Germline CDR1 and CDR2: MGHRA and YSYEKL. Between the trimmed V and J ends, which lost 0 bases and 4 bases, there was a span of 22 bases.

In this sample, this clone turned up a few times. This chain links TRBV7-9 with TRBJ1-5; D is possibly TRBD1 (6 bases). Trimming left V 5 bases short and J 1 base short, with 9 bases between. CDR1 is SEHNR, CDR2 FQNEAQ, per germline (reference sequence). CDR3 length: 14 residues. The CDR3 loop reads CASSQQGSNQPQHF. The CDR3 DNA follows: TGTGCCAGCAGCCAACAGGGAAGCAATCAGCCCCAGCATTTT.

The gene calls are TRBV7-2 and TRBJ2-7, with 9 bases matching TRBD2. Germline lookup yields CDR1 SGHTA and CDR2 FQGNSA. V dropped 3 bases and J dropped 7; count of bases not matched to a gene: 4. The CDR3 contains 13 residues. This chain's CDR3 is CASSFRLAGEQYF. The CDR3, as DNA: TGTGCCAGCAGCTTCCGTCTAGCGGGGGAGCAGTACTTC.

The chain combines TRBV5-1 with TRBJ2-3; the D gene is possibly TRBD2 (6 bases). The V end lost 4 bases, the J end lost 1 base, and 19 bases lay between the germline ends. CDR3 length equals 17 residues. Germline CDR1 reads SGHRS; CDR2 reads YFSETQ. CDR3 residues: CASSLQVSSVGTDTQYF. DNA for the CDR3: TGCGCCAGCAGCCTCCAGGTTTCTAGCGTGGGCACAGATACGCAGTATTTT.

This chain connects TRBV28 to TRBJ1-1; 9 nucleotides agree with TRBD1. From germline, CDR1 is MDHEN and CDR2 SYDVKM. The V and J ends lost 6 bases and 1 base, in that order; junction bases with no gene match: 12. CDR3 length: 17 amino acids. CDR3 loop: CASRIRDRDLENTEAFF. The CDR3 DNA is TGTGCCAGCAGGATCCGGGACAGGGACTTGGAGAACACTGAAGCTTTCTTT.

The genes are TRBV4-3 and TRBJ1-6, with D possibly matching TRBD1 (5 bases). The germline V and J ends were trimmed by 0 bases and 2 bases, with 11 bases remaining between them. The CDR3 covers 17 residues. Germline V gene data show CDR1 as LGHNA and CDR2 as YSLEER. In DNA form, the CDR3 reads TGCGCCAGCAGCCAAGATCTGGGGGGGACCTATAATTCACCCCTCCACTTT. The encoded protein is CASSQDLGGTYNSPLHF.